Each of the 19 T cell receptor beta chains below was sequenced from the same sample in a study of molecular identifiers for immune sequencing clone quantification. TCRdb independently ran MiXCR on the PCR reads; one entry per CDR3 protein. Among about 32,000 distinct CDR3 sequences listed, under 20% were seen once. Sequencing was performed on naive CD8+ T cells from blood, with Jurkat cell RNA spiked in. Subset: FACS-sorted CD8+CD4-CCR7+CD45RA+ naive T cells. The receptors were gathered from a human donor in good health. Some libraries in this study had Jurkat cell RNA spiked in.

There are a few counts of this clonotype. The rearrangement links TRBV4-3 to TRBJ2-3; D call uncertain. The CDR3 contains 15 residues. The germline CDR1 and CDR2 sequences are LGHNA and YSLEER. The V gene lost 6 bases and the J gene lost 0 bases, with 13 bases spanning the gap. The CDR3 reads CASRPALTSTDTQYF. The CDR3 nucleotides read TGCGCCAGCAGACCTGCCCTAACTAGCACAGATACGCAGTATTTT.

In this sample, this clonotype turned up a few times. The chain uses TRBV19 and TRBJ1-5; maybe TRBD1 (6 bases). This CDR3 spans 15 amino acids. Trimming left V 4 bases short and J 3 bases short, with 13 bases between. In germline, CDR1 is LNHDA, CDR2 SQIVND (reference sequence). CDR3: CASSTAGGYNQPQHF. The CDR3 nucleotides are TGTGCCAGTAGTACAGCCGGGGGCTACAATCAGCCCCAGCATTTT.

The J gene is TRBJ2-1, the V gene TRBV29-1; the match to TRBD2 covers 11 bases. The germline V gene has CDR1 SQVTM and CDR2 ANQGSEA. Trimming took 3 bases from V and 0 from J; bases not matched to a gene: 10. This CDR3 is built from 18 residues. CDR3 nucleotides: TGCAGCGTTGATGGGCTAGCGGGAGGCGATAGCTCCTACAATGAGCAGTTCTTC. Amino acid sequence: CSVDGLAGGDSSYNEQFF.

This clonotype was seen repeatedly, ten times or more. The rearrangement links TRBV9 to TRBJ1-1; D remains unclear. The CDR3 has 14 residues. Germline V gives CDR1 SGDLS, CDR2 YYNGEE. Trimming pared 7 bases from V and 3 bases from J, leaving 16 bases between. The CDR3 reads CASGPEASDTEAFF. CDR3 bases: TGTGCCAGCGGCCCTGAGGCTTCGGACACTGAAGCTTTCTTT.

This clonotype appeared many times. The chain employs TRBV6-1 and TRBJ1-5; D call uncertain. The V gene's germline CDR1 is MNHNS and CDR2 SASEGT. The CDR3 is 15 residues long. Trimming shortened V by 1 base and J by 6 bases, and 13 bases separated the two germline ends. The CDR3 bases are TGTGCCAGCAGTGAAGATGTTGGCTCTACTCAGCCCCAGCATTTT. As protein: CASSEDVGSTQPQHF.

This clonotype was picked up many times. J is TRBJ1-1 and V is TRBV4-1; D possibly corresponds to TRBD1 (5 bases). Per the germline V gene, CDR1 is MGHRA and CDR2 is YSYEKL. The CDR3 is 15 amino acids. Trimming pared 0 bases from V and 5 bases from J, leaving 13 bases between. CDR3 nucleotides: TGCGCCAGCAGCCAAGATAATGGGGGTCGGACTGAAGCTTTCTTT. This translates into CASSQDNGGRTEAFF.

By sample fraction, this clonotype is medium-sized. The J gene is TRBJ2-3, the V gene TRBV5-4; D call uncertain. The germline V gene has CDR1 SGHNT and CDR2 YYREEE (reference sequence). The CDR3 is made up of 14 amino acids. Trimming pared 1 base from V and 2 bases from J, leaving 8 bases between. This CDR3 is CASSLSQVTDTQYF. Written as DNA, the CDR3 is TGTGCCAGCAGCTTGTCCCAGGTCACAGATACGCAGTATTTT.

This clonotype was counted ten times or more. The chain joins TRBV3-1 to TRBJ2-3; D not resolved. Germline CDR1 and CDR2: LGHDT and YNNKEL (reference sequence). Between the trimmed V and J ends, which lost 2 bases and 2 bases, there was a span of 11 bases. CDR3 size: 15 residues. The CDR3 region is CASSQSTVYTDTQYF. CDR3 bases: TGTGCCAGCAGCCAATCTACGGTATACACAGATACGCAGTATTTT.

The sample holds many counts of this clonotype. Here the CDR3 DNA reads TGTGCCTGGAGTGTAGGGGCAAGGACGGGGCAGGACGAGCAGTACTTC. As protein: CAWSVGARTGQDEQYF. The rearrangement joins TRBV30 to TRBJ2-7, with D perhaps assigned TRBD1 or TRBD2 (5 bases each). Trimming shortened V by 0 bases and J by 5 bases, and 20 bases separated the two germline ends. Germline assignment: CDR1 GTSNPN and CDR2 SVGIG (reference sequence). This CDR3 has 16 amino acids.

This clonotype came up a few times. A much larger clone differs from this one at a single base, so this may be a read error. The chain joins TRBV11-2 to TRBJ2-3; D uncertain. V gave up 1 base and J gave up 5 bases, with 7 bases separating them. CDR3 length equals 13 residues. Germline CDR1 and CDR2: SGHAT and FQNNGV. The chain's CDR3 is CASSLVGRDTQYF. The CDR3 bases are TGTGCCAGCAGCTTAGTCGGCCGAGATACGCAGTATTTT.

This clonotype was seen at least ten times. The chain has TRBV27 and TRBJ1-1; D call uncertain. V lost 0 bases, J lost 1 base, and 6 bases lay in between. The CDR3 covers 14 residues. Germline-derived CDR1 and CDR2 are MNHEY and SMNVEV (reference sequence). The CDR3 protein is CASSLSGRNTEAFF. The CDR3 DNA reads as TGTGCCAGCAGTTTATCGGGTCGGAACACTGAAGCTTTCTTT.

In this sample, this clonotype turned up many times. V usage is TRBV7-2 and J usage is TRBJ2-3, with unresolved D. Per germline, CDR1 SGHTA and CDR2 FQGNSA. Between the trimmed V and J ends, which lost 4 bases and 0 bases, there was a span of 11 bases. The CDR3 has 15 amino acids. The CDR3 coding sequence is TGTGCCAGCAGCTCGTTGAATTCTAGCACAGATACGCAGTATTTT. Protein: CASSSLNSSTDTQYF.

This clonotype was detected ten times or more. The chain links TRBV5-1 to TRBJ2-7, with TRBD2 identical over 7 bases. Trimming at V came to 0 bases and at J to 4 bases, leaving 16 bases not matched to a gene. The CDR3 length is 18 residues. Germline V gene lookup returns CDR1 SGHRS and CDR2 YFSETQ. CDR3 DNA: TGCGCCAGCAGCTTGGGGCAGGGATTCGGGCTAGCGGCGTACGAGCAGTACTTC. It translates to CASSLGQGFGLAAYEQYF.

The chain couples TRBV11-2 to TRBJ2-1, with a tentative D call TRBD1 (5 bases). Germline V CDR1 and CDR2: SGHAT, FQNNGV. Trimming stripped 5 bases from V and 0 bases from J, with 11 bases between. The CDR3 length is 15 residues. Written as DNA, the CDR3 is TGTGCCAGCAGCAACCCGACAGACTCCTACAATGAGCAGTTCTTC. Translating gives CASSNPTDSYNEQFF.

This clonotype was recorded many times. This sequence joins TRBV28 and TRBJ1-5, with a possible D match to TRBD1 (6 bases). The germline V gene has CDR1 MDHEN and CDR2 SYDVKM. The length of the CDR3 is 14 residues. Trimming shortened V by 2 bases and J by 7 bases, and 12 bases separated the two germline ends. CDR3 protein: CASSLRGQGQPQHF. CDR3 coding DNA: TGTGCCAGCAGTTTACGGGGCCAGGGGCAGCCCCAGCATTTT.

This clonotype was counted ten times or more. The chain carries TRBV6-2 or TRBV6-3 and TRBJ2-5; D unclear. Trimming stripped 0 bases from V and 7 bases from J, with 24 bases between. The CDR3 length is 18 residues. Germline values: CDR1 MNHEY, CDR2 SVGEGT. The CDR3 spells CASSYSVRADLHEVTQYF. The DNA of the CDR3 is TGTGCCAGCAGTTACTCTGTCCGGGCGGACCTACACGAAGTGACCCAGTACTTC.

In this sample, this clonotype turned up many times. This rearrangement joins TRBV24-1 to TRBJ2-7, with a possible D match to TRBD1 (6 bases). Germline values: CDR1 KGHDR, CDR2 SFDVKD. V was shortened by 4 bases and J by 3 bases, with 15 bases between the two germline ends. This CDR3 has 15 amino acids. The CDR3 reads CATSDRTEGIYEQYF. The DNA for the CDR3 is TGTGCCACCAGTGACCGGACAGAAGGTATCTACGAGCAGTACTTC.

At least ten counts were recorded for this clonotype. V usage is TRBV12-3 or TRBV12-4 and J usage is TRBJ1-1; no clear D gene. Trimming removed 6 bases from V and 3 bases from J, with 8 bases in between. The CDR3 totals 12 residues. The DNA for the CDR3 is TGTGCCAGCAGCCTATCGTACACTGAAGCTTTCTTT. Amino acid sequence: CASSLSYTEAFF.

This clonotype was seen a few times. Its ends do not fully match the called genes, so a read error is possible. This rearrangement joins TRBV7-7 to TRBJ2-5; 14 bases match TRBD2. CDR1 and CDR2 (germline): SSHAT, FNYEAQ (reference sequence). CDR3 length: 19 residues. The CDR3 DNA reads TGTGCTAGCAGCTCCGGACTAGCGGGAGGCCCCTTCAGTGTGGAGACCCAGTACTTC. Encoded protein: CASSSGLAGGPFSVETQYF.